The T cell receptor (beta chain) described here comes from a study of blood T cell repertoires in COVID-19. Study summary: Donors in the United States, Italy and Spain gave samples during acute or convalescent COVID-19. PBMCs, B-cell-depleted T cells, or T cells were the source of the cDNA or gDNA that made up the material.

The germline gives CDR1 KGHSH, CDR2 LQKENI. This CDR3 contains 13 residues. The V and J ends lost 4 bases and 5 bases respectively, with 9 bases between them. Using immunoSEQ multiplex PCR, the repertoire was profiled, and TCRdb retains in-frame clones only, with some absent. The repertoire holds 150,000 to 200,000 clones, with 84% as singletons. Cohorts were based on clinical histories the participants reported. Either two negative PCRs, clearance, or symptom resolution qualified Cohort 3 donors as recovered. The clonotype was recovered from a man aged 45-65 years who had recovered from COVID-19. The material sequenced was PBMCs or T cells enriched from blood (not recorded which). The genes are TRBV18 and TRBJ1-5, with D uncertain. The CDR3 loop reads CASSQDTYQPQHF. Here the CDR3 DNA reads TGTGCCAGCTCACAAGACACATATCAGCCCCAGCATTTT.